Reported below is one T cell receptor beta chain. TCRdb itself ran the 5' RACE reads through MiXCR, one entry per CDR3 protein. The sample contains around 390,000 distinct CDR3 sequences, approximately 15% of which appear only once. The data stem from a study of T-cell memory formation after mild COVID-19. There are 15 residues in the CDR3. Per the germline V gene, CDR1 is MNHEY and CDR2 is SVGAGI. V shed 6 bases and J shed 2 bases, with 14 bases lying between them. The source of this sequence is a man in his late teens or twenties who had mild COVID-19 (a few samples of this study predate the infection). Cell type and time point are not known. V and J are TRBV6-5 and TRBJ1-5, with TRBD1 as a possible D gene (5 bases). The material sequenced was PBMCs or a T cell subset sorted from them (not recorded which). The chain's CDR3 is CASSPGLLGNQPQHF. DNA of the CDR3: TGTGCCAGCAGCCCAGGGCTTTTGGGCAATCAGCCCCAGCATTTT.